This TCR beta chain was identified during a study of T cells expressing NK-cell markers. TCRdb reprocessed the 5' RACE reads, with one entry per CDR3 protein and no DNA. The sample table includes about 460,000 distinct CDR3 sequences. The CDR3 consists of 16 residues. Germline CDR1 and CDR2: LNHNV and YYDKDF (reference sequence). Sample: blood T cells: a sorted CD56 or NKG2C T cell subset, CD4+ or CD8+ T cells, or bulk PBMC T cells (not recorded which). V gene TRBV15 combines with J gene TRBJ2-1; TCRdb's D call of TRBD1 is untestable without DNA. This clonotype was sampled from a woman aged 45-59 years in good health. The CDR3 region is CATSRDITGVNNEQFF.